Shown below are 4 T cell receptor beta chains from a single sample sequenced in a study of T cells in Graves' hyperthyroidism and ophthalmopathy. Amplified regions were TCR beta CDR3 sequences from RNA transcripts. HTBI primers drove first-round RT-PCR of the TCR CDR3. From the multiplex PCR reads, TCRdb called clonotypes with MiXCR, one entry per CDR3 protein. The sample includes a few hundred thousand distinct CDR3 sequences, roughly 15% of them seen just once. The specimen sequenced was blood. These TCRs come from a woman aged 18 to 35 with Graves' ophthalmopathy.

The V and J genes are TRBV7-9 and TRBJ1-1, with TRBD1 matching 9 bases. This CDR3 is built from 17 residues. J gave up 3 bases and V 4 bases, and 12 bases lay outside the gene matches. Germline V gene sequence: CDR1 SEHNR, CDR2 FQNEAQ (reference sequence). The DNA for the CDR3 is TGTGCCAGCAGCTCCGGACAGGGGCGGACTTTGGACACTGAAGCTTTCTTT. Its protein is CASSSGQGRTLDTEAFF.

This clonotype was recorded at least ten times. The chain is built from TRBV7-8 and TRBJ1-1; D remains unclear. Trimming removed 3 bases at V and 1 base at J, with 18 bases between. Germline-derived CDR1 and CDR2 are SGHVS and FQNEAQ. This CDR3 is built from 17 residues. CDR3 protein: CASSFYRREATNTEAFF. In DNA form, the CDR3 reads TGTGCCAGCAGCTTTTATCGTAGGGAGGCTACGAACACTGAAGCTTTCTTT.

This chain uses TRBV19 with TRBJ2-1; D perhaps matches TRBD2 (5 bases). Looked up from germline, CDR1 is LNHDA and CDR2 is SQIVND (reference sequence). V was cut by 1 base and J by 8 bases, with 21 bases left in between. This CDR3 spans 17 amino acids. CDR3 residues: CASSIVPQRRTSHEQFF. The CDR3 coding sequence is TGTGCCAGTAGTATAGTTCCCCAGCGGAGGACCTCCCATGAGCAGTTCTTC.

This clonotype showed up many times. V and J are TRBV28 and TRBJ2-3; 11 nucleotides agree with TRBD2. With V trimmed by 3 bases and J by 4 bases, 12 bases remained unmatched. Germline lookup yields CDR1 MDHEN and CDR2 SYDVKM. This CDR3 comprises 18 residues. CDR3 loop: CASSFMTSGIFNSDTQYF. As DNA, the CDR3 is TGTGCCAGCAGTTTCATGACTAGCGGGATATTCAATTCAGATACGCAGTATTTT.